This record looks at one TCR beta chain sequence and its context. Its antigen is not known. These data are taken from a study of T cells in localized non-small cell lung cancer. Libraries were prepared by immunoSEQ multiplex PCR; TCRdb keeps only in-frame clonotypes and omits some of them. The table records about 31,000 clones, roughly 86% of them present only once. The V end was cut by 6 bases, the J end by 1 base, with 12 bases between. From germline, CDR1 is SGHTA and CDR2 FQGTGA. There are 14 residues in the CDR3. Overall study findings and caveats: Adjacent lung held a median approximately 57 of the top 100 tumor clones.

The source is a woman aged 35-70 years with stage III lung adenocarcinoma. The V call is TRBV7-3, the J call TRBJ1-1, with a possible D match to TRBD1 (5 bases). The starting material was peripheral blood mononuclear cells, obtained before any cancer treatment. In DNA form, the CDR3 reads TGTGCCAGCAGGGCGGGGCCGTCGAACACTGAAGCTTTCTTT. This gives the protein CASRAGPSNTEAFF.